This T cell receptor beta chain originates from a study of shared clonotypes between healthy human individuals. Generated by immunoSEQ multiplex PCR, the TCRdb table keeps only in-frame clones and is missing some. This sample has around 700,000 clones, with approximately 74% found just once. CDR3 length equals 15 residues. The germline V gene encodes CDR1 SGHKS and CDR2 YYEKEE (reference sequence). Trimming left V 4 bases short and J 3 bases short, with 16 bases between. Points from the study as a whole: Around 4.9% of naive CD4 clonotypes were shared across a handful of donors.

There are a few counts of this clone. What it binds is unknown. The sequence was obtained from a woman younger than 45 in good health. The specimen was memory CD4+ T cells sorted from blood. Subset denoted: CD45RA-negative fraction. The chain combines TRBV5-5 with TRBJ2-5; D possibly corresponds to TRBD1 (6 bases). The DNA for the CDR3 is TGTGCCAGCAGCATCTTAGGGACAAGCAAAGAGACCCAGTACTTC. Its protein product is CASSILGTSKETQYF.